The clone carrying this T cell receptor beta chain occurred many times. Its cognate antigen is unknown. This sample is drawn from a study of CD8 T cells in ankylosing spondylitis. Points from the study as a whole: Peripheral blood samples showed relatively rare disease-linked clones, and these clones were CD8+. Within ankylosing spondylitis blood, a TCR beta motif made up of eight highly homologous variants appeared to be characteristic. In the blood and synovial fluid of reactive arthritis, some motif variants had been previously reported.

Library preparation for TCR beta used quantitative 5'-RACE with molecular barcodes. TCRdb re-called the 5' RACE reads through MiXCR, storing one row per CDR3 protein. There are approximately 220,000 distinct CDR3 sequences in the sample; 20% to 30% occur only once, and about 6.2% lies in the top ten. The CDR3 is 14 residues long. V shed 5 bases and J 5 bases; nucleotides not matched to a gene: 9. Germline V gene sequence: CDR1 SGHRS, CDR2 YFSETQ. The sequenced material came from blood, either unsorted or a sorted T cell fraction (not recorded which). The TCR sequence derives from a male donor with ankylosing spondylitis or in good health (not recorded which). The chain has TRBV5-1 and TRBJ2-5; 7 nucleotides agree with TRBD1. The CDR3 reads CASRGRQGSETQYF. The CDR3 coding sequence is TGCGCCAGCAGAGGGAGACAGGGAAGTGAGACCCAGTACTTC.